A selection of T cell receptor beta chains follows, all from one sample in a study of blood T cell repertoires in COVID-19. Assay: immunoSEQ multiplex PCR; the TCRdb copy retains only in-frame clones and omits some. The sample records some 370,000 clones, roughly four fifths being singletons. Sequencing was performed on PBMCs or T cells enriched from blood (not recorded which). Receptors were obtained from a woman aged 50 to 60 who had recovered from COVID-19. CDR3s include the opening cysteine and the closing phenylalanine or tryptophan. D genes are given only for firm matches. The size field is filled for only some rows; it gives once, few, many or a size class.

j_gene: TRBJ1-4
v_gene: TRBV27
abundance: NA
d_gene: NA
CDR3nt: TGTGCCAGCAGTTTACAGGGGCTGGGAGAAAAACTGTTTTTT
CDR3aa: CASSLQGLGEKLFF

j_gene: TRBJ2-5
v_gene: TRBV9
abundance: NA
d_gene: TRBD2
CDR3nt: TGTGCCAGCAGCGTCGCCCTAGCGGGAGGAGAGACCCAGTACTTC
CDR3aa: CASSVALAGGETQYF

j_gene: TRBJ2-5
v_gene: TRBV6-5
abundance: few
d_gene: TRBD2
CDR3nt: TGTGCCAGCAGCGTAGCGGGAGTAGAGACCCAGTACTTC
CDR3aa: CASSVAGVETQYF

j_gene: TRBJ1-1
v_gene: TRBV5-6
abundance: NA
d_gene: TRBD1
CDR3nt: TGTGCCAGCAGCCTGACAGGGACGAACACTGAAGCTTTCTTT
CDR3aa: CASSLTGTNTEAFF

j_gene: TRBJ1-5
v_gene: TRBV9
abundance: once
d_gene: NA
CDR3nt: TGTGCCAGCAGCGTAAACGGGGGGTCGCAGCCCCAGCATTTT
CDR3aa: CASSVNGGSQPQHF

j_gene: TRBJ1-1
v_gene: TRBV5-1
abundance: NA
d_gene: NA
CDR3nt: TGCGCCAGCAGCCATGAGGTCGCGGGGCGGAACACTGAAGCTTTCTTT
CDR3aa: CASSHEVAGRNTEAFF

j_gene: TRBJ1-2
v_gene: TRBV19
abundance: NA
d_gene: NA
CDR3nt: TGTGCCAGTAGTATAGGCGGGGTGGACTATGGCTACACCTTC
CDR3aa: CASSIGGVDYGYTF

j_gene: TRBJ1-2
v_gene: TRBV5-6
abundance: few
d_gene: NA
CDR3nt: TGTGCCAGCAGCCGCCGGGGGGCGCAGTATGGCTACACCTTC
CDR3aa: CASSRRGAQYGYTF

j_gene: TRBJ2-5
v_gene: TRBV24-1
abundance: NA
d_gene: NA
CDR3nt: TGTGCCACCAGTGATTTGGAAGGGGTCCAAGAGACCCAGTACTTC
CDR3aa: CATSDLEGVQETQYF

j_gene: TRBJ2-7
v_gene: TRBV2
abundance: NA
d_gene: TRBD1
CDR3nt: TGTGCCAGCACTTGGACAGGGGGCTACGAGCAGTACTTC
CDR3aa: CASTWTGGYEQYF

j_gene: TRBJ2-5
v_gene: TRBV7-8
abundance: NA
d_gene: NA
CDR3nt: TGTGCCAGCAGCTTCGTGGCAGGGGCATTGGAGACCCAGTACTTC
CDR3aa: CASSFVAGALETQYF

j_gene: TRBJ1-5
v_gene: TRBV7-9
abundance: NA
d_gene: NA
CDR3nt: TGTGCCAGCAGCCGGGCCAGGGAGGGCAATCAGCCCCAGCATTTT
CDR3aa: CASSRAREGNQPQHF

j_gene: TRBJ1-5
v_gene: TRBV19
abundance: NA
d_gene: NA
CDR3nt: TGTGCCAGTAGTATTGAACTTTCTAGCAATCAGCCCCAGCATTTT
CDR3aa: CASSIELSSNQPQHF

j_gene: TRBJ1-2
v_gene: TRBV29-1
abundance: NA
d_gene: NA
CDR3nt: TGCAGCGTTGAAGGTCGGGAGGACTATGGCTACACCTTC
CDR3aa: CSVEGREDYGYTF

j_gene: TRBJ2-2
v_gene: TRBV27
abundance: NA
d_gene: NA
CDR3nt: TGTGCCAGCAGTAACGGACAGAGCTCCGGGGAGCTGTTTTTT
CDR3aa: CASSNGQSSGELFF

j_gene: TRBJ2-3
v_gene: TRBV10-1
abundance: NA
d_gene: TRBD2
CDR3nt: TGCGCCAGCACCGTCGGGACTAGGATTTCAGATACGCAGTATTTT
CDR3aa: CASTVGTRISDTQYF

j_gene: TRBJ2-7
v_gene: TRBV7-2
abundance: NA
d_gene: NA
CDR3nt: TGTGCCAGCAGCTTACCGGGTAGCTACGAGCAGTACTTC
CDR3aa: CASSLPGSYEQYF

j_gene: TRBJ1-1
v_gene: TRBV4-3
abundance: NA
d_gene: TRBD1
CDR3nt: TGCGCCAGCAGCCAACAACAGGGGGCGAACACTGAAGCTTTCTTT
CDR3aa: CASSQQQGANTEAFF

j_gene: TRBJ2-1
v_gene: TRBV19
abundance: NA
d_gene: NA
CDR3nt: TGTGCCAGTAGTCCCGGGCAGGGGCGGGAGTACAATGAGCAGTTCTTC
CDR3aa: CASSPGQGREYNEQFF

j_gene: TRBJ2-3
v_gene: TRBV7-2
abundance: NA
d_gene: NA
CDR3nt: TGTGCCAGCAGCAAAGGGGGTTTCACAGATACGCAGTATTTT
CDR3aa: CASSKGGFTDTQYF

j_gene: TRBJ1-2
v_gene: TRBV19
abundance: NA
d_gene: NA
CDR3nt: TGTGCCAGTAGTAGTAAGGGGTTATTTGGCGGCTACACCTTC
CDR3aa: CASSSKGLFGGYTF

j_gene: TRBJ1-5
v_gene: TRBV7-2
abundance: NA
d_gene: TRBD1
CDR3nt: TGTGCCAGCAGCTTAGCGGTCGGGACAGCAGATCAGCCCCAGCATTTT
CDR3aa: CASSLAVGTADQPQHF

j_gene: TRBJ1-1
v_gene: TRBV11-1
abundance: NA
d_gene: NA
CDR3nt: TGTGCCAGCAGCCGAGCGGGGTTTATCGAAGCTTTCTTT
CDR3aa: CASSRAGFIEAFF

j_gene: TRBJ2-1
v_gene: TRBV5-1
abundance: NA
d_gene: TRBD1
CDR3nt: TGCGCCAGCAGCGCAGGCGGGACAGGGGGCTTGAATGAGCAGTTCTTC
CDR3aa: CASSAGGTGGLNEQFF

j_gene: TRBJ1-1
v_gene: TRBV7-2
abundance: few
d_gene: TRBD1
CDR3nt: TGTGCCAGCCAAACCGGGACAGTTAACACTGAAGCTTTCTTT
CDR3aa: CASQTGTVNTEAFF

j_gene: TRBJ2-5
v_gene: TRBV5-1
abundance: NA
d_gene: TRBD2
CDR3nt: TGCGCCAGCAGCCCGGCTCGGGCTAGCGGGACAGAGATCCAGTACTTC
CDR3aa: CASSPARASGTEIQYF

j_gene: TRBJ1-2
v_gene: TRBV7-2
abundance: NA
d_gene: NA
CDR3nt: TGTGCCAGCAGCCAACAATCAAGCTACACCTTC
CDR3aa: CASSQQSSYTF

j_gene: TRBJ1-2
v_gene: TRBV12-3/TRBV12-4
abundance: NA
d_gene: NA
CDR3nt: TGTGCCAGCAGTTTTTTTAATCAGGATGGCTACACCTTC
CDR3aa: CASSFFNQDGYTF

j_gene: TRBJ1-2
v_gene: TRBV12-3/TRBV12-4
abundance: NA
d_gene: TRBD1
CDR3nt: TGTGCCAGCAGTGAGACAGGGATTTATGGCTACACCTTC
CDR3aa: CASSETGIYGYTF

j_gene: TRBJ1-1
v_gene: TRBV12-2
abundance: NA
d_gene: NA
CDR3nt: TGTGCAAGTCGCCAGAGGGAGGGGAACACTGAAGCTTTCTTT
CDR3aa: CASRQREGNTEAFF

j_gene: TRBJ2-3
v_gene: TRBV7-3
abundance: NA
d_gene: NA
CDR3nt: TGTGCCAGCAGCTCGACAGGCTCTAGCACAGATACGCAGTATTTT
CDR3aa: CASSSTGSSTDTQYF

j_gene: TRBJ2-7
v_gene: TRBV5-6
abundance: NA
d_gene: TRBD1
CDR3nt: TGTGCCAGCAGCCCAAACCTGGGACAGGCCAACGAGCAGTACTTC
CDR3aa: CASSPNLGQANEQYF

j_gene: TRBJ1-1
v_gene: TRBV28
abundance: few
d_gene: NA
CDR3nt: TGTGCCAGCAGACTGCCGGGGGGAACTACTGAAGCTTTCTTT
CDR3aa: CASRLPGGTTEAFF

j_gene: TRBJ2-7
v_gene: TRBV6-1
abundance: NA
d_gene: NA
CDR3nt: TGTGCCAGCAGTGAACGGTTCGAGCAGTACTTC
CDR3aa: CASSERFEQYF

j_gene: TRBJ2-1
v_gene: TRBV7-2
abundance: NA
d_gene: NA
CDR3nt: TGTGCCAGCAGCCAGCTAGCGCTAAACTCCTACAATGAGCAGTTCTTC
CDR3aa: CASSQLALNSYNEQFF

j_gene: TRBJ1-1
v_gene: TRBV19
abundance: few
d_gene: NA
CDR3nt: TGTGCCAGCGCACAGGGATACGGCCTCCGGGGGGCTGAAGCTTTCTTT
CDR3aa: CASAQGYGLRGAEAFF

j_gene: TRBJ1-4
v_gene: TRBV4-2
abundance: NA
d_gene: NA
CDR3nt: TGTGCCAGCAGCCAAGATTATAAAAAACTGTTTTTT
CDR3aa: CASSQDYKKLFF

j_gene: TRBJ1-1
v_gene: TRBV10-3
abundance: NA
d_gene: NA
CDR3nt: TGTGCCATCAGTAACGGACAGCTGAACACTGAAGCTTTCTTT
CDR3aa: CAISNGQLNTEAFF

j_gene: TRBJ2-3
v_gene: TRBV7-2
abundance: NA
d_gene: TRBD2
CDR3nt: TGTGCCAGCAGACCGACTAGCTTGGATACGCAGTATTTT
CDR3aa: CASRPTSLDTQYF

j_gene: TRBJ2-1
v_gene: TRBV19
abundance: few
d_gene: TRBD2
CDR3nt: TGTGCCAGTAGACCAGTGGCTAGCGGGAGACCGCGTGAGCAGTTCTTC
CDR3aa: CASRPVASGRPREQFF

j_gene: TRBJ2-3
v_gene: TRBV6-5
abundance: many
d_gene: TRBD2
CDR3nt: TGTGCCACGCTGGGACTAGCGGGGAGGGATACGCAGTATTTT
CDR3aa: CATLGLAGRDTQYF

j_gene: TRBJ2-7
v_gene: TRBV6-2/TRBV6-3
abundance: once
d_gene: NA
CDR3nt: TGTGCCAGCAGTTCGCGCCCCTACGAGCAGTACTTC
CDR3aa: CASSSRPYEQYF

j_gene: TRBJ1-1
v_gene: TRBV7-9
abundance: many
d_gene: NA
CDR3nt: TGTGCCAGCAGCCTTTATACAGGGATCATTGCTGAAGCTTTCTTT
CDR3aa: CASSLYTGIIAEAFF